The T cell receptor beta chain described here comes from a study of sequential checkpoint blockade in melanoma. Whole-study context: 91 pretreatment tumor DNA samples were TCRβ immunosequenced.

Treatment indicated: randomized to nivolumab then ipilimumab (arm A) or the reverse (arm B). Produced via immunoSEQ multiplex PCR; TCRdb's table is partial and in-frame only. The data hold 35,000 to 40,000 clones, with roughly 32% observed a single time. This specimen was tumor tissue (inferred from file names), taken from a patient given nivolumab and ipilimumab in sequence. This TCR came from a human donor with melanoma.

The CDR3 sequence is CASSPVAWDTQYF. In nucleotides, the CDR3 is TGTGCCAGCTCACCCGTCGCCTGGGATACGCAGTATTTT. The chain joins TRBV18 to TRBJ2-3, with D hard to call. Germline V gene sequence: CDR1 KGHSH, CDR2 LQKENI. The CDR3 runs to 13 residues. V was clipped by 3 bases and J by 6 bases, with 10 bases between them. Looking up the rest from reference TRBV18 and TRBJ2-3 gives the full variable domain: NAGVMQNPRHLVRRRGQEARLRCSPMKGHSHVYWYRQLPEEGLKFMVYLQKENIIDESGMPKERFSAEFPKEGPSILRIQQVVRGDSAAYFCASSPVAWDTQYFGPGTRLTVL.